The present TCR beta chain was sequenced within a study of blood T cell repertoires in COVID-19 (dated by TCRdb to the early 2020s). Regarding the research as a whole: The collaborator samples originated in the United States, Italy and Spain and spanned the acute and convalescent phases of COVID-19. The dataset comprised deeply sampled blood TCRbeta repertoires from subjects exposed to, actively infected with, or recovered from COVID-19. The repertoires were released in a freely available public database intended as a resource for research on the immune response to SARS-CoV-2. The prospective study material was composed of cDNA or gDNA derived from T cells, B-cell-depleted T cells, or PBMCs. Samples came from the ongoing ImmuneRACE study (first 160 participants) plus 1,254 subjects from 6 global collaborators. HLA class I and class II types, where available, came from metadata supplied by the sample provider rather than from assay-based typing. A de-identified subject ID, COVID-19 status, age in years and sex were almost always included in the sample metadata.

Whole blood was collected in K2EDTA tubes by collaborating institutions according to the institutions' own protocols. For TCRbeta analysis, collaborators shipped samples in one of three forms: frozen whole blood, isolated PBMCs, or DNA extracted from either of those sample types. V is cut back by 4 bases and J by 4 bases, with 6 bases in the junction unmatched. The CDR3 sequence holds 14 residues, the cysteine and phenylalanine included. Only the CDR3 DNA is retained, 42 bases long and in frame from the first base. Based on the germline V gene, the CDR1 and CDR2 sequences are SQVTM and ANQGSEA. Here is what the overall study found, with its caveats: How much clinical and demographic metadata was included differed by source and by participant, and the metadata was provided uncurated.

The immunoSEQ Assay, a bias-controlled multiplex PCR, was used to amplify TCRbeta CDR3 regions from genomic DNA. The authors processed their data as follows. Nucleated cell counts per sample were estimated from amplification of reference gene primers within the assay. To quantify the absolute abundance of each unique TCRbeta CDR3 rearrangement, sequence reads were collapsed and filtered. Productive Simpson clonality was computed per sample as the square root of Simpson's diversity index over productive rearrangements. In TCRdb, the immuneACCESS table is reduced to in-frame sequences with V and J assigned. These tables do not hold every clone; where another copy was compared, an unresolved V gene accounts for under half, and the others remain unexplained. The V and J calls and clone size are taken from that table; D and trimming were inferred from the DNA. This sample comprises 90,000 to 130,000 clones, approximately 80% of them detected only once. The ten largest clones capture roughly 4.1% of the sample.

For this clone: Its cognate antigen has yet to be identified. No much larger clonotype is one base removed from it; base qualities were not supplied.

The sequencing sample was made of peripheral blood. Here the chain combines TRBV29-1 and TRBJ2-2, and 7 junctional nucleotides match TRBD2. The sequence was obtained from a woman aged 70-85 years with acute or convalescent COVID-19. The CDR3 region reads CSVVLTSFTGELFF. The DNA reads as follows: TGCAGCGTTGTATTGACTAGCTTCACCGGGGAGCTGTTTTTT.